The 12 T cell receptor beta chains below all came from one sample that was sequenced in a study of cytomegalovirus exposure and HLA in healthy donors. In the PCR, 60 Vbeta and 13 Jbeta primers were used. Only in-frame clones appear in the TCRdb table, and some are missing; sequencing was by immunoSEQ multiplex PCR. This table holds around 120,000 clones, 70% to 75% found once. The sample taken for sequencing was PBMCs. All receptors come from a woman younger than 35 in good health and CMV-seronegative.

In this sample, this clone turned up once. The rearrangement uses TRBV12-5 and TRBJ1-2, with a possible D match to TRBD1 (6 bases). Trimming removed 5 bases at V and 8 bases at J, with 12 bases between. This CDR3 contains 12 residues. Germline-derived CDR1 and CDR2 are LGHNT and FRNRAP. The DNA for the CDR3 is TGTGCTAGTGGTCCCCAGGGGTACGGCTACACCTTC. Residues: CASGPQGYGYTF.

The chain uses TRBV4-1 and TRBJ1-1; D unresolved. This CDR3 spans 14 amino acids. V was trimmed by 6 bases and J by 4 bases, leaving 15 bases between them. Germline-derived CDR1 and CDR2 are MGHRA and YSYEKL. In DNA form, the CDR3 reads TGCGCCAGCAGGACGGAAGGGAGCGGCACTGAAGCTTTCTTT. It codes for CASRTEGSGTEAFF.

The V gene is TRBV11-2, the J gene TRBJ2-7, with 8 positions matching TRBD1. The germline V gene has CDR1 SGHAT and CDR2 FQNNGV. The CDR3 spans 13 residues. V was pared by 4 bases and J by 9 bases, with 8 bases of the junction left unmatched. CDR3: CASSSGQGLRQYF. DNA of the CDR3: TGTGCCAGCAGCTCCGGACAGGGTCTGAGGCAGTACTTC.

The chain is built from TRBV7-8 and TRBJ1-5; 8 nucleotides line up with TRBD1. From germline, CDR1 is SGHVS and CDR2 FQNEAQ. This CDR3 has 17 residues. V shed 1 base and J 1 base; nucleotides not matched to a gene: 6. As DNA, the CDR3 is TGTGCCAGCAGCTTAGTTTCAGGGGGCTCGAGCAATCAGCCCCAGCATTTT. This codes for CASSLVSGGSSNQPQHF.

This chain joins TRBV4-2 and TRBJ2-1, with D perhaps TRBD2 (7 bases). Germline V gene sequence: CDR1 LGHNA, CDR2 YNFKEQ. The CDR3 is 17 amino acids. Trimming removed 4 bases from V and 7 bases from J, with 23 bases in between. The CDR3 nucleotides are TGTGCCAGCAGCCCCAGCAGCGGGGCAGGGACAAAGAATGAGCAGTTCTTC. Translated: CASSPSSGAGTKNEQFF.

The chain combines TRBV30 with TRBJ1-5; the D is unclear. CDR1 and CDR2 from the germline V gene are GTSNPN and SVGIG (reference sequence). The ends were cut back, 3 bases at V and 7 bases at J, with 13 bases in the middle. This CDR3 has 13 amino acids. CDR3 loop: CAWSGLAGQPQHF. CDR3 bases: TGTGCCTGGAGCGGTCTAGCGGGGCAGCCCCAGCATTTT.

The chain has TRBV25-1 and TRBJ1-1; 10 bases are shared with TRBD1. CDR1 is MGHDK, CDR2 SYGVNS, per germline. The CDR3 extends over 18 amino acids. Trimming took 4 bases from V and 1 from J; bases not matched to a gene: 12. The chain's CDR3 is CASSGSGTGAPWNTEAFF. The CDR3 coding sequence is TGTGCCAGCAGTGGGTCGGGGACAGGGGCACCCTGGAACACTGAAGCTTTCTTT. The complete variable domain, with remaining parts taken from reference TRBV25-1 and TRBJ1-1, reads EADIYQTPRYLVIGTGKKITLECSQTMGHDKMYWYQQDPGMELHLIHYSYGVNSTEKGDLSSESTVSRIRTEHFPLTLESARPSHTSQYLCASSGSGTGAPWNTEAFFGQGTRLTVV.

V and J are TRBV5-1 and TRBJ2-2, with 8 nucleotides matching TRBD1. J gave up 5 bases and V 4 bases, and 7 bases lay outside the gene matches. Germline values: CDR1 SGHRS, CDR2 YFSETQ. The CDR3 covers 15 residues. Here the CDR3 DNA reads TGCGCCAGCAGCGGCAGGGGGCGAGGGACCGGGGAGCTGTTTTTT. It is translated as CASSGRGRGTGELFF.

This clone was picked up a small number of times. V usage is TRBV6-4 and J usage is TRBJ2-3, with 9 nucleotides matching TRBD1. V shed 2 bases and J 4 bases; nucleotides not matched to a gene: 1. Germline CDR1 reads MRHNA; CDR2 reads SNTAGT. The CDR3 is 14 residues long. In DNA form, the CDR3 reads TGTGCCAGCAGTGACACAGGGGGCGCAGATACGCAGTATTTT. It codes for CASSDTGGADTQYF.

The chain carries TRBV2 and TRBJ1-1; TRBD1 aligns across 7 bases. Germline lookup yields CDR1 SNHLY and CDR2 FYNNEI. CDR3 length equals 15 residues. Unmatched junction bases numbered 11, after V lost 4 bases and J lost 6 bases. As DNA, the CDR3 is TGTGCCAGCAGTGCCATTATTACAGGGGCGGCTGAAGCTTTCTTT. It specifies CASSAIITGAAEAFF. The full variable domain, with the rest looked up from reference TRBV2 and TRBJ1-1, is EPEVTQTPSHQVTQMGQEVILRCVPISNHLYFYWYRQILGQKVEFLVSFYNNEISEKSEIFDDQFSVERPDGSNFTLKIRSTKLEDSAMYFCASSAIITGAAEAFFGQGTRLTVV.

As to this clone: A junction boundary mismatches the germline segment, possibly from a read error. V is TRBV18 and J is TRBJ1-4; D is undetermined. Per germline, CDR1 KGHSH and CDR2 LQKENI. The length of the CDR3 is 14 residues. The CDR3 DNA sequence: TGTGCCAGCTCACCACCTGAGACTAACGAAAAACTGTTTTTT. Its protein product is CASSPPETNEKLFF.

The V call is TRBV2, the J call TRBJ2-3, with TRBD2 matching 9 bases. CDR1 and CDR2 (germline): SNHLY, FYNNEI. There are 14 residues in the CDR3. The V segment lost 6 bases and the J segment 1 base; nucleotides outside the gene matches: 2. For the CDR3, the DNA is TGTGCCAGCAGCCGACTAGCGGGCACAGATACGCAGTATTTT. This encodes CASSRLAGTDTQYF.